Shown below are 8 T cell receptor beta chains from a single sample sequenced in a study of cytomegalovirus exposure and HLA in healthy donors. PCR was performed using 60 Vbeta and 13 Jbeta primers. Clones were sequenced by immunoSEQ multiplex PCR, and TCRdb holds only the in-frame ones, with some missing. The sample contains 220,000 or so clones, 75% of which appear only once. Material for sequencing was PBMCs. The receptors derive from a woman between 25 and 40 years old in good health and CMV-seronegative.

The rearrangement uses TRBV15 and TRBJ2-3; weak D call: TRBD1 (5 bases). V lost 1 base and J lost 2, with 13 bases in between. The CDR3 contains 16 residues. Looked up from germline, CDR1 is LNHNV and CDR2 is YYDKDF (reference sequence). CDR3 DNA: TGTGCCACCAGCAGAGTGACAGTAGGGGCCACAGATACGCAGTATTTT. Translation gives CATSRVTVGATDTQYF.

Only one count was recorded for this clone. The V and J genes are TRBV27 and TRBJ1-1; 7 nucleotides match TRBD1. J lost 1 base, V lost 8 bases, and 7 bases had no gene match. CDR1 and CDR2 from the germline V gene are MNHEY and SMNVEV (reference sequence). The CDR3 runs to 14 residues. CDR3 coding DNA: TGTGCCAGCGGAGAACAGGGGCCGAACACTGAAGCTTTCTTT. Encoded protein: CASGEQGPNTEAFF.

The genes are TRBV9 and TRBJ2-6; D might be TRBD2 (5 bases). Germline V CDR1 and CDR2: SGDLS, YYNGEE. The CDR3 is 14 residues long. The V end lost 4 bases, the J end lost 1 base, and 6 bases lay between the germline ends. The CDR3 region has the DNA TGTGCCAGCAGCCGGACTTCTGGGGCCAACGTCCTGACTTTC. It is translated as CASSRTSGANVLTF. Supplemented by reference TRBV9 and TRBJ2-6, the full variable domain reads DSGVTQTPKHLITATGQRVTLRCSPRSGDLSVYWYQQSLDQGLQFLIQYYNGEERAKGNILERFSAQQFPDLHSELNLSSLELGDSALYFCASSRTSGANVLTFGAGSRLTVL.

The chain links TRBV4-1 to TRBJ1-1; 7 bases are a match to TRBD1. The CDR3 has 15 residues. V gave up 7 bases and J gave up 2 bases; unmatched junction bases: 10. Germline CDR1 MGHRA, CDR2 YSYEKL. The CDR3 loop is CASTYGVGGNTEAFF. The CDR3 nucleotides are TGCGCCAGCACCTACGGCGTAGGGGGCAACACTGAAGCTTTCTTT.

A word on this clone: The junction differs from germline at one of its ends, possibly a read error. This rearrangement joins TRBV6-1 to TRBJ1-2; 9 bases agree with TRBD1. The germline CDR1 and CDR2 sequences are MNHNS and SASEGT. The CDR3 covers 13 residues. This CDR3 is CASSGDRDYSYTF. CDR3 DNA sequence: TGTGCCAGCAGTGGGGACAGGGACTATAGCTACACCTTC.

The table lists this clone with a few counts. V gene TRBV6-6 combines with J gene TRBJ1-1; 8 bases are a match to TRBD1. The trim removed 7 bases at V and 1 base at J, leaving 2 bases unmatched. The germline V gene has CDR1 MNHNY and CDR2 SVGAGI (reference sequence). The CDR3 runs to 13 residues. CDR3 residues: CASIQGANTEAFF. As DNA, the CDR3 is TGTGCCAGCATCCAGGGGGCGAACACTGAAGCTTTCTTT.

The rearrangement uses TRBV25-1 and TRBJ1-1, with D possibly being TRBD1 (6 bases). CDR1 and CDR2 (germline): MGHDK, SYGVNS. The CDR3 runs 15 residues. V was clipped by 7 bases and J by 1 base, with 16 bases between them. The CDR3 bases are TGTGCCAGCACCGAAGCGGGACACTGGAACACTGAAGCTTTCTTT. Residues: CASTEAGHWNTEAFF. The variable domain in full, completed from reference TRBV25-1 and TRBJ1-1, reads EADIYQTPRYLVIGTGKKITLECSQTMGHDKMYWYQQDPGMELHLIHYSYGVNSTEKGDLSSESTVSRIRTEHFPLTLESARPSHTSQYLCASTEAGHWNTEAFFGQGTRLTVV.

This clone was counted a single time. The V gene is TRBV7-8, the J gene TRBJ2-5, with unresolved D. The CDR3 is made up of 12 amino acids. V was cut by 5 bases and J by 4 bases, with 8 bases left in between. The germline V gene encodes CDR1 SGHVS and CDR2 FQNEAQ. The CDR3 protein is CASSPSPETQYF. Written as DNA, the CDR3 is TGTGCCAGCAGCCCTTCCCCAGAGACCCAGTACTTC.